Sequencing of this T cell receptor beta chain was carried out in a study of long-term antiretroviral therapy in people with HIV. Study-level findings and limits: It was observed that HIV repertoires exhibited narrower CDR3 length ranges than controls.

Germline V gives CDR1 SEHNR, CDR2 FQNEAQ (reference sequence). Trimming left V 3 bases short and J 4 bases short, with 5 bases between. The CDR3 covers 12 residues. An immunoSEQ assay, version v3.0, was performed at survey level. Clones were read by immunoSEQ multiplex PCR, and TCRdb kept only the in-frame ones, dropping some. The sample includes 14,000 or so clones, 75% to 85% of them seen just once. Details on this clone: What it binds is unknown.

The origin of this receptor is a man between 35 and 55 years old with HIV. The chain links TRBV7-9 to TRBJ2-3; D may be TRBD2 (5 bases). The sample was unsorted PBMCs, taken 3.1 years after starting antiretroviral therapy. The chain's CDR3 is CASSFSADTQYF. The DNA of the CDR3 is TGTGCCAGCAGCTTTAGCGCAGATACGCAGTATTTT.